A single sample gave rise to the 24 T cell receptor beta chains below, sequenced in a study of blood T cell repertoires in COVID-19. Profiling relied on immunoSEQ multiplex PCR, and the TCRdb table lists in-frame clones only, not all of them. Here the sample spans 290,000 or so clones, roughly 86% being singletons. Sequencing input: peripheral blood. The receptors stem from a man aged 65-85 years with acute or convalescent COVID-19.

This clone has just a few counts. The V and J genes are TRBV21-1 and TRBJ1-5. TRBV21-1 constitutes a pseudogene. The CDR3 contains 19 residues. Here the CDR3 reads CASSKLVWGGAEKNQPQHF. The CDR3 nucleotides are TGTGCCAGCAGCAAACTCGTCTGGGGGGGCGCCGAGAAGAATCAGCCCCAGCATTTT.

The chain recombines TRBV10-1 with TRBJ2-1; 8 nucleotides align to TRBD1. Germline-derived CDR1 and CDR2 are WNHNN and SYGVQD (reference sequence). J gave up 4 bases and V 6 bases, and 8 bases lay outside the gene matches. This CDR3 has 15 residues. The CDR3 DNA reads TGCGCCAGCAGCGACCAGGGGGCGCGTTACAATGAGCAGTTCTTC. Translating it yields CASSDQGARYNEQFF.

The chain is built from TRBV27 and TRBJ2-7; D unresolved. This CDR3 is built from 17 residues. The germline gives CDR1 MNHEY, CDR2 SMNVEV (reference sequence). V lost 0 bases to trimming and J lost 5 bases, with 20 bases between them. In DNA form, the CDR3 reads TGTGCCAGCAGTTTATCTTCCGTCTCGCTACGGTTGAACGAGCAGTACTTC. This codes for CASSLSSVSLRLNEQYF.

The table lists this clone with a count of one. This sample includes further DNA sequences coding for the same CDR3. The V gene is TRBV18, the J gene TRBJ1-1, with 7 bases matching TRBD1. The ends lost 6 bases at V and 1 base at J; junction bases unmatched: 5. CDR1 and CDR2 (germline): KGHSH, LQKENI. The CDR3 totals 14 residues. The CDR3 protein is CASSPRTGNTEAFF. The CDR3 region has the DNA TGTGCCAGCTCTCCGCGGACAGGGAACACTGAAGCTTTCTTT.

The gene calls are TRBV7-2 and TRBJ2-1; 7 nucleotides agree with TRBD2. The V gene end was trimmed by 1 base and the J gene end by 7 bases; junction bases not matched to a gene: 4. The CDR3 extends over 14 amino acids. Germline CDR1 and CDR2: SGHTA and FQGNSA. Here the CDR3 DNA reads TGTGCCAGCAGCTTAGTTGGGGGGGAGAATGAGCAGTTCTTC. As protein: CASSLVGGENEQFF.

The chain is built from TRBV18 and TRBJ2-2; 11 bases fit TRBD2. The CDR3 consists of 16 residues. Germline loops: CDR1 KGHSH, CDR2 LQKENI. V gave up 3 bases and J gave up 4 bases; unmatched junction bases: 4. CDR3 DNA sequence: TGTGCCAGCTCACCTTCACTAGCGGGAGTCACCGGGGAGCTGTTTTTT. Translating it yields CASSPSLAGVTGELFF.

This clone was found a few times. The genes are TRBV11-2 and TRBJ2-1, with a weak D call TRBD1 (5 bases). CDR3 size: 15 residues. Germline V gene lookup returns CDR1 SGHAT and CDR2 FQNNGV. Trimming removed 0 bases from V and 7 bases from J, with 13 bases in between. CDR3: CASSLDPGQGNEQFF. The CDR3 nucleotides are TGTGCCAGCAGCTTAGATCCTGGACAAGGGAATGAGCAGTTCTTC. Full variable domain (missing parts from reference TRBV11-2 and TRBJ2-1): EAGVAQSPRYKIIEKRQSVAFWCNPISGHATLYWYQQILGQGPKLLIQFQNNGVVDDSQLPKDRFSAERLKGVDSTLKIQPAKLEDSAVYLCASSLDPGQGNEQFFGPGTRLTVL.

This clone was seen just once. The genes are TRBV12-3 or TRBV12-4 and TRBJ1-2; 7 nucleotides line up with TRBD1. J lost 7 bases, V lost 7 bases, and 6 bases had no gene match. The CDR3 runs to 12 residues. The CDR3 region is CASTQGEGGYTF. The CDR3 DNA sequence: TGTGCCAGCACTCAGGGGGAAGGTGGCTACACCTTC.

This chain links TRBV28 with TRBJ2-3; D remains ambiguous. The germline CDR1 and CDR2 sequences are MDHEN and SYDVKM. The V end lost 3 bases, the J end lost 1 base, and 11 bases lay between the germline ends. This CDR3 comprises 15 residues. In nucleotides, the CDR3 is TGTGCCAGCAGTTTCCCGGTCCGGGGCACAGATACGCAGTATTTT. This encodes CASSFPVRGTDTQYF.

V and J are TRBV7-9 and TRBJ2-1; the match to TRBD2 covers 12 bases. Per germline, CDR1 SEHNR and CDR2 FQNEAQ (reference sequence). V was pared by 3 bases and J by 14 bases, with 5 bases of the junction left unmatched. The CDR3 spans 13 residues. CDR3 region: CASSFASGGGEFF. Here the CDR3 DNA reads TGTGCCAGCAGCTTTGCTAGCGGGGGGGGAGAGTTCTTC.

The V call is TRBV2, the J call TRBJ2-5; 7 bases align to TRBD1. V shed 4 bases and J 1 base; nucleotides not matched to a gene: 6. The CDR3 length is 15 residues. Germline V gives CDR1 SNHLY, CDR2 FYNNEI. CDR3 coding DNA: TGTGCCAGCAGTGTAGACAGGGTTACCCAAGAGACCCAGTACTTC. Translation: CASSVDRVTQETQYF.

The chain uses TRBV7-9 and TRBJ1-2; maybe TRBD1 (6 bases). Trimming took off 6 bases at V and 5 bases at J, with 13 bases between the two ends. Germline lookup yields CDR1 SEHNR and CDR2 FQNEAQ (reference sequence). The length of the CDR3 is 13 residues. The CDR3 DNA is TGTGCCAGCAGTGCTGACAGGTGGTATGGCTACACCTTC. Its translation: CASSADRWYGYTF.

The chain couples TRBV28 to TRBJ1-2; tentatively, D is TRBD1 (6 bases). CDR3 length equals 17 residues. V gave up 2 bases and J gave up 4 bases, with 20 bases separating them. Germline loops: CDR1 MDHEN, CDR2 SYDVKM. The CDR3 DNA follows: TGTGCCAGCAGTTTAACAGGGTTTCACCTTGCGGGCTATGGCTACACCTTC. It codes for CASSLTGFHLAGYGYTF.

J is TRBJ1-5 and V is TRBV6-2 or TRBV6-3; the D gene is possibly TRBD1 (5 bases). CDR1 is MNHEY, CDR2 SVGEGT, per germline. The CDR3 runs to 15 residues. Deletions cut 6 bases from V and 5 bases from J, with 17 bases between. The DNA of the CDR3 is TGTGCCAGCAGCCAGGGACTTACAAGGGATCAGCCCCAGCATTTT. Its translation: CASSQGLTRDQPQHF.

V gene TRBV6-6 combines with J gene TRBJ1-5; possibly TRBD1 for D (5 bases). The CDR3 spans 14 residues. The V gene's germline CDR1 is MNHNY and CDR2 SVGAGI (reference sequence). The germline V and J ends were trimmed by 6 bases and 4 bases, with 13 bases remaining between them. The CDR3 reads CASRGQGFNQPQHF. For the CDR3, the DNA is TGTGCCAGCAGAGGGCAGGGTTTTAATCAGCCCCAGCATTTT.

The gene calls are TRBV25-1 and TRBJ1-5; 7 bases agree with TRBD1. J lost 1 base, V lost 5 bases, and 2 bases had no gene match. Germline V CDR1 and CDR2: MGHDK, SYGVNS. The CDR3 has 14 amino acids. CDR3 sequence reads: CASSTTGSNQPQHF. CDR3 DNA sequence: TGTGCCAGCAGTACGACAGGGAGCAATCAGCCCCAGCATTTT.

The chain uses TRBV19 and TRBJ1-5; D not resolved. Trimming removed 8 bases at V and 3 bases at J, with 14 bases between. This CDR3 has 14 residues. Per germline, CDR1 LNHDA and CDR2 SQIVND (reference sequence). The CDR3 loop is CASQEAGINQPQHF. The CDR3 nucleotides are TGTGCCAGTCAAGAAGCGGGGATCAATCAGCCCCAGCATTTT.

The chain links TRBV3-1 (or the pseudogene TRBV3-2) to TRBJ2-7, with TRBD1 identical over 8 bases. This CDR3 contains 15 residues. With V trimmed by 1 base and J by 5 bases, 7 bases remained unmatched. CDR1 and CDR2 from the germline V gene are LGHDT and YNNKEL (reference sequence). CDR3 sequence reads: CASSQGTGNGNEQYF. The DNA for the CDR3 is TGTGCCAGCAGCCAAGGGACAGGGAATGGTAACGAGCAGTACTTC.

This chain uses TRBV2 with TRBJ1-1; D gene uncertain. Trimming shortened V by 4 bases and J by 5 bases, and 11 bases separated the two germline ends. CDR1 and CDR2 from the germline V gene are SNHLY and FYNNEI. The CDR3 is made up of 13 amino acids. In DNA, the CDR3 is TGTGCCAGCAGTGTAGCTCGGAGGACTGAAGCTTTCTTT. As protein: CASSVARRTEAFF.

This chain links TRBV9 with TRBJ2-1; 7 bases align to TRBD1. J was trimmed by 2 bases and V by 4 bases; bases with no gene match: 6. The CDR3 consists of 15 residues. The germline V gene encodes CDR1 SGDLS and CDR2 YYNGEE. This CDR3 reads CASSKQGVPYNEQFF. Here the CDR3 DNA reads TGTGCCAGCAGCAAGCAGGGGGTTCCCTACAATGAGCAGTTCTTC.

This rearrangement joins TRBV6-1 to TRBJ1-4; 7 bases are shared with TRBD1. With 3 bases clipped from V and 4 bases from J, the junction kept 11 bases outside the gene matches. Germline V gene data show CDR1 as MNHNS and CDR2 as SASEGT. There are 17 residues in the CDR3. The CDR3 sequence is CASSDPPGDSYNEKLFF. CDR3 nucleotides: TGTGCCAGCAGTGATCCCCCGGGGGACAGCTATAATGAAAAACTGTTTTTT.

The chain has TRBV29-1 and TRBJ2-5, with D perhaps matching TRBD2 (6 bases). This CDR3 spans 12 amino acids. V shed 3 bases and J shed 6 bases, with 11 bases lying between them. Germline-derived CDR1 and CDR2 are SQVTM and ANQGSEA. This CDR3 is CSVEELAKTQYF. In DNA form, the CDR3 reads TGCAGCGTTGAGGAACTAGCAAAGACCCAGTACTTC.

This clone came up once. The CDR3 spells CASSLTNLAGADTQYF. The DNA of the CDR3 is TGTGCCAGCAGCTTGACGAATCTAGCGGGAGCAGATACGCAGTATTTT. The chain links TRBV5-4 to TRBJ2-3; 10 bases are shared with TRBD2. The V gene end was trimmed by 1 base and the J gene end by 4 bases; junction bases not matched to a gene: 6. The CDR3 contains 16 residues. Per the germline V gene, CDR1 is SGHNT and CDR2 is YYREEE (reference sequence).

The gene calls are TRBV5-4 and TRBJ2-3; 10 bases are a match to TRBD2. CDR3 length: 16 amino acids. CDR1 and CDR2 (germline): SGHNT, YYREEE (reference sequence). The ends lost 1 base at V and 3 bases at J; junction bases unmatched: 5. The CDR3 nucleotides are TGTGCCAGCAGCTTGCGGCTAGCGGGAGTTACAGATACGCAGTATTTT. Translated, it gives CASSLRLAGVTDTQYF.